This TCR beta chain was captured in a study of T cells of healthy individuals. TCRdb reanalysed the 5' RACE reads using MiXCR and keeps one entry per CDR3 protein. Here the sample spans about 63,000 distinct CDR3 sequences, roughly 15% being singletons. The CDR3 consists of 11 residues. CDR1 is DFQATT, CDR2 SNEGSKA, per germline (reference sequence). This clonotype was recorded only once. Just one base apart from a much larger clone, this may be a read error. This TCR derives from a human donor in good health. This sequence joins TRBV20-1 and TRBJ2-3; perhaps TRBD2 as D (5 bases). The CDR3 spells CSAKELDMQYF. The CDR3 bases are TGCAGTGCTAAGGAACTAGATATGCAGTATTTT.